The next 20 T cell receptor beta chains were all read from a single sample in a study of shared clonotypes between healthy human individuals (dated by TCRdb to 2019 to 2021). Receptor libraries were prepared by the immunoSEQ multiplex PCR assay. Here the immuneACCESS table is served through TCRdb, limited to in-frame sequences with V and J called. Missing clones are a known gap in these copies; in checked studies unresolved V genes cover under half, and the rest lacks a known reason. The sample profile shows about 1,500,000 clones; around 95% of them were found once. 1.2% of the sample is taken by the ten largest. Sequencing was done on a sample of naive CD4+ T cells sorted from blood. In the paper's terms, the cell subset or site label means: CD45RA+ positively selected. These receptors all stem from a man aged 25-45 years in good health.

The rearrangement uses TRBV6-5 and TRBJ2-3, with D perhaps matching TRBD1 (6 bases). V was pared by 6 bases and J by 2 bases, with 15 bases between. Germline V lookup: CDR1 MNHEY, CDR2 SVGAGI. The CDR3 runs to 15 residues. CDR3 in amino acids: CASSLTGSSTDTQYF. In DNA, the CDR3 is TGTGCCAGCAGCCTTACAGGGTCATCCACAGATACGCAGTATTTT.

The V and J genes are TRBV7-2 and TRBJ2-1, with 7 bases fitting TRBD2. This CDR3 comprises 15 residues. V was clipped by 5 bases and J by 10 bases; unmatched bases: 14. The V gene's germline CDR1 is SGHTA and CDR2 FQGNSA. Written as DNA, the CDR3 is TGTGCCAGCAGCCGTGCGGCGGGAGTCTCGGGGGAGCAGTTCTTC. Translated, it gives CASSRAAGVSGEQFF.

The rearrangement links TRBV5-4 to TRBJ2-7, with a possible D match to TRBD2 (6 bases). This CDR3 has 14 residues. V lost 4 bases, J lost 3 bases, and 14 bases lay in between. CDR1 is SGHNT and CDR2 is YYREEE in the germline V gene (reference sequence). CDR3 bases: TGTGCCAGCAGCCCACGATCGACTAGCTACGAGCAGTACTTC. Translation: CASSPRSTSYEQYF.

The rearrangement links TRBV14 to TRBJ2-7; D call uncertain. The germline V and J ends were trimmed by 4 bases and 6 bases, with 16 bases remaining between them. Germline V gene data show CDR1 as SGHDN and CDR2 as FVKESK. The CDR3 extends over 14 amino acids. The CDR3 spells CASSLTTPLGEQYF. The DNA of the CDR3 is TGTGCCAGCAGCCTCACTACCCCTCTGGGCGAGCAGTACTTC.

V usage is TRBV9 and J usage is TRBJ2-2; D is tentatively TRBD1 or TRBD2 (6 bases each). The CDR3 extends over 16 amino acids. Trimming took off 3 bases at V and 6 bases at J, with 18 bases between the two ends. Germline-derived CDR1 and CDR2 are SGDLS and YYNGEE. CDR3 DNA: TGTGCCAGCAGCGCAAGGGGGGACTTGTTGGCCGGGGAGCTGTTTTTT. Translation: CASSARGDLLAGELFF.

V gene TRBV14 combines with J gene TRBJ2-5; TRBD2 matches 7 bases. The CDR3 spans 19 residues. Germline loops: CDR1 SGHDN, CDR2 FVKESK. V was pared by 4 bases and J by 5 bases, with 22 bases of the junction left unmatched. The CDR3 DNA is TGTGCCAGCAGCCTCCCCGTCCGGGGAGGGTTGTCTGGAGGGGAGACCCAGTACTTC. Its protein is CASSLPVRGGLSGGETQYF.

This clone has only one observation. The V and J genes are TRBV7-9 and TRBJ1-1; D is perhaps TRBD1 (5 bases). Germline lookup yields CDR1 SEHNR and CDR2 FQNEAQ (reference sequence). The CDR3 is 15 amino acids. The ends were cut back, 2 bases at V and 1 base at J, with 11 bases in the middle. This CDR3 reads CASSLYMGRNTEAFF. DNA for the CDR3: TGTGCCAGCAGCTTATATATGGGACGGAACACTGAAGCTTTCTTT.

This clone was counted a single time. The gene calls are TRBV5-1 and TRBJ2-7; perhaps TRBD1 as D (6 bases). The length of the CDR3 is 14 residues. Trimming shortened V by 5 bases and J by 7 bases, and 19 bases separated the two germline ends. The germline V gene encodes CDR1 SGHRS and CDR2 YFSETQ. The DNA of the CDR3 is TGCGCCAGCAGTCCAGCTAGGACAGCGACTGAGCAGTACTTC. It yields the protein CASSPARTATEQYF.

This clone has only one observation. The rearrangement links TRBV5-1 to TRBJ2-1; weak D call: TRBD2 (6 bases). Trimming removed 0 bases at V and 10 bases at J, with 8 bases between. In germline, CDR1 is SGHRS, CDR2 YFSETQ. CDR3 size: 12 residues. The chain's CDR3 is CASSLGSGEQFF. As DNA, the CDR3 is TGCGCCAGCAGCTTGGGTAGCGGAGAGCAGTTCTTC.

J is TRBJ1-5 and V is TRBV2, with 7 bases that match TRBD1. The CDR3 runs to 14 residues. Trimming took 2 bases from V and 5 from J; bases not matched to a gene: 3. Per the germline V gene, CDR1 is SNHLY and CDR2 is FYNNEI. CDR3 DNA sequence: TGTGCCAGCAGTGAACGGCAGGGGGATCAGCCCCAGCATTTT. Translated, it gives CASSERQGDQPQHF. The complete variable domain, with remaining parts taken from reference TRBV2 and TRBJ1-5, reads EPEVTQTPSHQVTQMGQEVILRCVPISNHLYFYWYRQILGQKVEFLVSFYNNEISEKSEIFDDQFSVERPDGSNFTLKIRSTKLEDSAMYFCASSERQGDQPQHFGDGTRLSIL.

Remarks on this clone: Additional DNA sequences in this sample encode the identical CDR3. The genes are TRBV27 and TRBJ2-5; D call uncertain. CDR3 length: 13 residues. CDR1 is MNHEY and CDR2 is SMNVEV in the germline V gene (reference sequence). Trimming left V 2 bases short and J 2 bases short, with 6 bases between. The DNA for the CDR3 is TGTGCCAGCAGTTTAAGGGCGCAAGAGACCCAGTACTTC. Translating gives CASSLRAQETQYF.

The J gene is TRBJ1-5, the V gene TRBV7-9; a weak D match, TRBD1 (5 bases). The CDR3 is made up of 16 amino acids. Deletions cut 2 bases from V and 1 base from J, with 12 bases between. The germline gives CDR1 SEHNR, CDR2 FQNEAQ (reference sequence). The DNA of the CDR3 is TGTGCCAGCAGCTTATATGGGGGGATCAGCAATCAGCCCCAGCATTTT. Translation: CASSLYGGISNQPQHF.

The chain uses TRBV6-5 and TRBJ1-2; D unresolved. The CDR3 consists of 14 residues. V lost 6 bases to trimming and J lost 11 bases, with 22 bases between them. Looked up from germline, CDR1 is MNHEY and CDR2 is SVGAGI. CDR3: CASRSLRVGLAYTF. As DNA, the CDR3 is TGTGCCAGCAGGAGCTTGAGGGTGGGGTTGGCTTACACCTTC.

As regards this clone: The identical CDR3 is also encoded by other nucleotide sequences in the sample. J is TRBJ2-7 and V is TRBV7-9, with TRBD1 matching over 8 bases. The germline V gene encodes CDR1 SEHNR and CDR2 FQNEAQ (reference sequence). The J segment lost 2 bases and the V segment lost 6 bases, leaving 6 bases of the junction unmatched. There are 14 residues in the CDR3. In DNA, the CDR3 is TGTGCCAGCAGTCAAGGACAGGGCACCTACGAGCAGTACTTC. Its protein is CASSQGQGTYEQYF.

CDR3 coding DNA: TGCAGCGTTAAGACCGGGACAGGGTGGGAAGCTTTCTTT. Translation gives CSVKTGTGWEAFF. This chain connects TRBV29-1 to TRBJ1-1, with TRBD1 matching over 9 bases. The J segment lost 8 bases and the V segment lost 5 bases, leaving 9 bases of the junction unmatched. Germline CDR1 is SQVTM and CDR2 is ANQGSEA. The CDR3 totals 13 residues.

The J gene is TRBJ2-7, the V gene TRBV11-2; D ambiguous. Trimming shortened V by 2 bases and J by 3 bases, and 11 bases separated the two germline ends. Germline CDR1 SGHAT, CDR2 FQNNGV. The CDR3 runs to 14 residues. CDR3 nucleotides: TGTGCCAGCAGCTTAAGGGTCAGAGACTACGAGCAGTACTTC. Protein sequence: CASSLRVRDYEQYF.

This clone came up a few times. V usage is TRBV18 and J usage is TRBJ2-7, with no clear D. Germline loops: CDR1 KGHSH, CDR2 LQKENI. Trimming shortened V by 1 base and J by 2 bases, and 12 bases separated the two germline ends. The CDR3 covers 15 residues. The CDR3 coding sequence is TGTGCCAGCTCACCACGGCCGGGTTCCGCCTACGAGCAGTACTTC. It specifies CASSPRPGSAYEQYF. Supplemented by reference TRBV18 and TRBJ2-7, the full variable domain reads NAGVMQNPRHLVRRRGQEARLRCSPMKGHSHVYWYRQLPEEGLKFMVYLQKENIIDESGMPKERFSAEFPKEGPSILRIQQVVRGDSAAYFCASSPRPGSAYEQYFGPGTRLTVT.

CDR3 nucleotides: TGTGCCAGCAGCAAACAGGCCGCCGGGCAGCCCCAGCATTTT. Translation: CASSKQAAGQPQHF. The V and J genes are TRBV5-5 and TRBJ1-5; D perhaps matches TRBD1 (5 bases). Trimming took off 4 bases at V and 7 bases at J, with 15 bases between the two ends. Germline V gene sequence: CDR1 SGHKS, CDR2 YYEKEE (reference sequence). The length of the CDR3 is 14 residues.

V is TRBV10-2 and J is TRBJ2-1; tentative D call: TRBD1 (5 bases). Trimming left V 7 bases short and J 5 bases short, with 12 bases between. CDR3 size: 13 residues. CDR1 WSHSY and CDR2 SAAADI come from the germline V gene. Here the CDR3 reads CASISRVHNEQFF. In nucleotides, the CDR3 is TGCGCCAGCATCAGCAGGGTCCACAATGAGCAGTTCTTC.

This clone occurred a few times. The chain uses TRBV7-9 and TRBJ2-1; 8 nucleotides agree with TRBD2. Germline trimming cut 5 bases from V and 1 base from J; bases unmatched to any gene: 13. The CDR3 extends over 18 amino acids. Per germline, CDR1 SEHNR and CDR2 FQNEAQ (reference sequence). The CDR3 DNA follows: TGTGCCAGCAGCCCACCGGTCCTAAGCGGGGGTTCCTACAATGAGCAGTTCTTC. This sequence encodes CASSPPVLSGGSYNEQFF.